The clone carrying this TCR beta chain came up once. Its target is not known. The data were obtained in a study of T cell responses to AZD1222 COVID-19 vaccine. Study-wide results and limits: Breadth and depth of Spike-specific TCRs rose after two AZD1222 doses.

TCRdb's table, derived via immunoSEQ multiplex PCR, lists solely in-frame clones and lacks some. The sample lists about 120,000 clones, about 90% occurring once. Sequences were derived from peripheral blood, sampled on day 0 of AZD1222 vaccination. This receptor was obtained from an adult in good health.

CDR3 region: CSAVSGTGVRNTIYF. CDR3 bases: TGCAGCGCAGTATCCGGGACAGGGGTGCGAAACACCATATATTTT. The genes are TRBV29-1 and TRBJ1-3; 10 nucleotides agree with TRBD1. V shed 7 bases and J 5 bases; nucleotides not matched to a gene: 11. The CDR3 covers 15 residues. Germline-derived CDR1 and CDR2 are SQVTM and ANQGSEA. Together with reference TRBV29-1 and TRBJ1-3, the CDR3 gives the full variable domain: SAVISQKPSRDICQRGTSLTIQCQVDSQVTMMFWYRQQPGQSLTLIATANQGSEATYESGFVIDKFPISRPNLTFSTLTVSNMSPEDSSIYLCSAVSGTGVRNTIYFGEGSWLTVV.